This TCR beta chain originates from a study of blood T cell repertoires in COVID-19. About the study: Material from acute and convalescent COVID-19 was sourced from the United States, Italy and Spain. Sample material is recorded as cDNA or gDNA derived from T cells, B-cell-depleted T cells, or PBMCs.

Cohort 3 recovery required two negative PCRs, clearance, or symptom resolution. Germline trimming cut 4 bases from V and 1 base from J; bases unmatched to any gene: 2. CDR3 length equals 15 residues. Per germline, CDR1 MGHRA and CDR2 YSYEKL. Using immunoSEQ multiplex PCR, the repertoire was profiled, and TCRdb retains in-frame clones only, with some absent. Of fewer than 350,000 clones in the sample, 80% to 90% were seen once. Source material: PBMCs or T cells enriched from blood (not recorded which). This TCR was sampled from a man aged 30 to 45 who had recovered from COVID-19. The V and J genes are TRBV4-1 and TRBJ2-5, with 11 bases that match TRBD2. This chain's CDR3 is CASSRGTSGQETQYF. The DNA for the CDR3 is TGCGCCAGCAGCCGTGGGACTAGCGGCCAAGAGACCCAGTACTTC.